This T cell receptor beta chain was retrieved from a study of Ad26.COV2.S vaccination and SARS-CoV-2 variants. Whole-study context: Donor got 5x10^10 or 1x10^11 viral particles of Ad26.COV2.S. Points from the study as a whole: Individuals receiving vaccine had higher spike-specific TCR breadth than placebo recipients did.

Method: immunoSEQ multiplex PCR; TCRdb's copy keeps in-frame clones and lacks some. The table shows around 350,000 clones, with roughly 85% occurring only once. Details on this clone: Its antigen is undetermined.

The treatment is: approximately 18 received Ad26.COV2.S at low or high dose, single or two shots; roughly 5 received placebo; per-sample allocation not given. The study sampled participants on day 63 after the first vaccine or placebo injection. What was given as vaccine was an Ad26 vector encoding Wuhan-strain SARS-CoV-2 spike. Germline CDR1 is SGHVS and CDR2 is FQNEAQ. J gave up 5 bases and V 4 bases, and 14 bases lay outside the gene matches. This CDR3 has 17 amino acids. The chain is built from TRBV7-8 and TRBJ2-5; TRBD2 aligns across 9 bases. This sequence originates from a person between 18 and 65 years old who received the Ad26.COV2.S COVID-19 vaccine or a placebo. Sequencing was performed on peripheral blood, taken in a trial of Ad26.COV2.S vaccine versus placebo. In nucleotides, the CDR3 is TGTGCCAGCAGCTCCAAAAACCGACTAGCGGCGGGGGAGACCCAGTACTTC. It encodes CASSSKNRLAAGETQYF.